This T cell receptor beta chain comes out of a study of blood T cell repertoires in COVID-19. Overall study: The cDNA or gDNA used as material had been derived from T cells, B-cell-depleted T cells, or PBMCs.

From germline, CDR1 is GTSNPN and CDR2 SVGIG (reference sequence). Trimming stripped 0 bases from V and 5 bases from J, with 7 bases between. The CDR3 runs 13 residues. Only in-frame clones appear in the TCRdb table, and some are missing; sequencing was by immunoSEQ multiplex PCR. Of approximately 130,000 clones listed, around 78% are singletons. This clonotype was obtained from a human donor in a cohort sampled during active COVID-19. The rearrangement links TRBV30 to TRBJ2-2; D uncertain. Sequencing was carried out using peripheral blood. The CDR3 DNA sequence: TGTGCCTGGAGTGTACTGTTGACCGGGGAGCTGTTTTTT. Translating it yields CAWSVLLTGELFF.